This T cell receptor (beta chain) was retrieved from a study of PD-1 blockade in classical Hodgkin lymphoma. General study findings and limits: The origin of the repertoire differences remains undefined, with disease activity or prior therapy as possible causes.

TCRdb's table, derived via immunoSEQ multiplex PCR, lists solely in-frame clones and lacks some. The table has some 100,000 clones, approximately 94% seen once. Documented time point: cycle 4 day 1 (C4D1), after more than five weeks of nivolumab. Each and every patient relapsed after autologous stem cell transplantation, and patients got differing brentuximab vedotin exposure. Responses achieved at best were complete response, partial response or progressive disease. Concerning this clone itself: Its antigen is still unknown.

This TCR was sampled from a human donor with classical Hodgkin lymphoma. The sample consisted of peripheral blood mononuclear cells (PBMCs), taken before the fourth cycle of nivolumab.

CDR3 in DNA: TGTGCCATCAGTGGGCAGAAAAGCTCCTACGAGCAGTACTTC. It translates to CAISGQKSSYEQYF. The chain uses TRBV10-3 and TRBJ2-7, with D uncertain. V was shortened by 4 bases and J by 0 bases, with 10 bases between the two germline ends. Germline assignment: CDR1 ENHRY and CDR2 SYGVKD. The CDR3 consists of 14 residues.